The clone carrying this T cell receptor beta chain was observed once. This sample was taken from a study of shared clonotypes between healthy human individuals. Generated by immunoSEQ multiplex PCR, the TCRdb table keeps only in-frame clones and is missing some. The sample has some 360,000 clones, more than 60% seen once. With V trimmed by 5 bases and J by 8 bases, 7 bases remained unmatched. The CDR3 is made up of 14 amino acids. Germline V gene lookup returns CDR1 SGHAT and CDR2 FQNNGV. The clonotype was recovered from a man aged 25-40 years in good health. This chain connects TRBV11-2 to TRBJ2-1; TRBD1 agrees at 9 bases. The sample comprised memory CD4+ T cells sorted from blood. Subset indicated: CD45RA-negative fraction. CDR3 amino acids: CASSHPGQGHEQFF. The DNA of the CDR3 is TGTGCCAGCAGCCACCCGGGACAGGGACATGAGCAGTTCTTC. The full variable domain, with the rest looked up from reference TRBV11-2 and TRBJ2-1, is EAGVAQSPRYKIIEKRQSVAFWCNPISGHATLYWYQQILGQGPKLLIQFQNNGVVDDSQLPKDRFSAERLKGVDSTLKIQPAKLEDSAVYLCASSHPGQGHEQFFGPGTRLTVL.